This T cell receptor beta chain was observed in a study of blood T cells in healthy people across ages. Study-wide results and limits: The study lacked donor CMV status, which possibly confounded expanded clonotype changes.

Together with a sample-barcoded 5' primer, a J-beta primer mix was included in a second PCR lasting roughly 6 to 12 cycles. TCRdb passed the 5' RACE reads through MiXCR, listing each CDR3 protein once. The sample shows about 640,000 distinct CDR3 sequences, approximately 50% of them seen only once. As for this clonotype: The antigen is not known.

Trimming removed 4 bases from V and 4 bases from J; junction bases left unmatched: 6. Germline values: CDR1 SGHDT, CDR2 YYEEEE. The CDR3 has 14 amino acids. Material for sequencing was blood. The chain joins TRBV5-6 to TRBJ2-3; 7 bases fit TRBD1. This clonotype was sampled from a man between 60 and 75 years old in good health. CDR3 bases: TGTGCCAGCAGCCGACGACAGGGTTCAGATACGCAGTATTTT. Protein sequence: CASSRRQGSDTQYF.